This T cell receptor (beta chain) emerged from a study of blood T cell repertoires in COVID-19. Trimming removed 0 bases at V and 6 bases at J, with 12 bases between. Germline loops: CDR1 SGHRS, CDR2 YFSETQ. This CDR3 contains 14 residues. Per the authors' pipeline: From reference gene primer amplification, estimates of nucleated cell counts were derived. Sequencing used immunoSEQ multiplex PCR; TCRdb keeps in-frame clones, though not all of them. V, J and clone size reflect that table, while D and trimming were determined from the DNA. This table holds around 150,000 clones, 86% found once. This TCR was recovered from a young man with acute or convalescent COVID-19. The rearrangement uses TRBV5-1 and TRBJ1-2, with D maybe TRBD1 (5 bases). The sample taken for sequencing was peripheral blood. CDR3 DNA: TGCGCCAGCAGCTTGGACGGCAGGGCGGATGGCTACACCTTC. It encodes CASSLDGRADGYTF.